This T cell receptor (beta chain) was captured in a study of neurological immune-mediated disorders. CDR3 length: 15 amino acids. The V gene's germline CDR1 is SGDLS and CDR2 YYNGEE. The V end was cut by 0 bases, the J end by 7 bases, with 13 bases between. Study-wide findings and caveats: Private repertoires in all groups were suggested by the finding that expanded clones across subjects shared no CDR3 amino acid sequences. The greatest TCR clonal expansion occurred in HTLV-1-associated myelopathy and the least in multiple sclerosis, which fell below healthy controls.

In this sample, this clonotype turned up many times. What it recognizes is unknown. Time point meaning: technical triplicate 3. By 5'RACE with 10-nucleotide random UMIs, the cDNA was made. MiXCR, run by TCRdb on the 5' RACE reads, gives a single entry per CDR3 protein. The sample has 45,000 or so distinct CDR3 sequences, under 25% seen once. The TCR originated in a man aged 55-75 years with HTLV-1-associated myelopathy (HAM/TSP). Sequenced input: PBMCs. The rearrangement links TRBV9 to TRBJ2-2, with D perhaps matching TRBD1 (6 bases). The CDR3 DNA sequence: TGTGCCAGCAGCGTAGCCTCCCGACAGGTCGGGGAGCTGTTTTTT. Translating gives CASSVASRQVGELFF.